The rows below give T cell receptor beta chains drawn from one sample of a study of vaccination effects on CD4 cells after COVID-19. Antigens of these TCRs are unknown. Libraries were prepared by immunoSEQ multiplex PCR; TCRdb keeps only in-frame clonotypes and omits some of them. The sample shows approximately 60,000 clones, 72% of them seen only once. The specimen was CD4+ T cells from PBMCs cultured without peptide, collected before COVID-19 vaccination. These receptors originate from a human donor who had a prior SARS-CoV-2 infection. CDR3s include the opening cysteine and the closing phenylalanine or tryptophan. The D gene is left open where the match is weak. Clone size is stated in some rows and not others, as once, few, many or a class when expanded.

>TRBV6-2/TRBV6-3|NA|TRBD1|TRBJ1-5
TGTGCCAGCAGTTACCCTTCCGACAGGGGACGAAGCAATCAGCCCCAGCATTTT
CASSYPSDRGRSNQPQHF
>TRBV2|NA|NA|TRBJ1-4
TGTGCCAGCAGTGAAGGCAGGGATGGGGGAAAACTGTTTTTT
CASSEGRDGGKLFF
>TRBV7-3|NA|TRBD2|TRBJ2-1
TGTGCCAGCAGCCCCAGGACTAGCCTTGAGCAGTTCTTC
CASSPRTSLEQFF
>TRBV4-1|NA|NA|TRBJ1-1
TGCGCCAGCAGCCAAGCTTACCAGGCGGCTTTGAACACTGAAGCTTTCTTT
CASSQAYQAALNTEAFF
>TRBV5-6|NA|NA|TRBJ1-4
TGTGCCAGCAGCTTGGCCGGGAGGCCTAATGAAAAACTGTTTTTT
CASSLAGRPNEKLFF
>TRBV6-1|NA|NA|TRBJ1-2
TGTGCCAGCAGTGAGGGGGGCTACTATGGCTACACCTTC
CASSEGGYYGYTF
>TRBV12-5|NA|TRBD1|TRBJ2-4
TGTGCTAGTGGTTTGGGGGACAGCTACTCCTCTCAGTACTTC
CASGLGDSYSSQYF
>TRBV19|NA|TRBD2|TRBJ2-3
TGTGCCAGTAGTATAGGGTGGCGGGGGGACGACACAGATACGCAGTATTTT
CASSIGWRGDDTDTQYF
>TRBV5-4|NA|NA|TRBJ1-5
TGTGCCAGCAGCGTAGACAATCAGCCCCAGCATTTT
CASSVDNQPQHF
>TRBV6-5|once|NA|TRBJ2-4
TGTGCCAGCAGGCTAACTATGGGGGCCAAAAACATTCAGTACTTC
CASRLTMGAKNIQYF
>TRBV7-2|NA|NA|TRBJ1-4
TGTGCCAGCAGCTTAATAGGGGGTCGGGAAAAACTGTTTTTT
CASSLIGGREKLFF
>TRBV7-2|NA|TRBD1|TRBJ1-2
TGTGCCAGCACCAACGACAGGGGCGTTGGCTACACCTTC
CASTNDRGVGYTF
>TRBV7-3|NA|NA|TRBJ2-7
TGTGCCAGCAGCTTAAGGCCAGGGAACGAGCAGTACTTC
CASSLRPGNEQYF
>TRBV6-2/TRBV6-3|NA|NA|TRBJ2-1
TGTGCCAGCAGCCTCCGGGACTGGGGGGCCAATGAGCAGTTCTTC
CASSLRDWGANEQFF
>TRBV30|NA|NA|TRBJ2-5
TGTGCCTGGAGTGTTGCAGGGGGGGAGACCCAGTACTTC
CAWSVAGGETQYF
>TRBV5-4|NA|TRBD2|TRBJ2-3
TGTGCCAGCAGCCCCAGGACTAGCGCGGCAGATACGCAGTATTTT
CASSPRTSAADTQYF
>TRBV10-3|NA|TRBD2|TRBJ2-5
TGTGCCATCAGTGAGACTAGCGGGGGTTCCCAAGGGACCCAGTACTTC
CAISETSGGSQGTQYF
>TRBV2|few|NA|TRBJ1-2
TGTGCCAGCAGTAGAGGCGGGGTTGAGAACTATGGCTACACCTTC
CASSRGGVENYGYTF
>TRBV10-3|NA|NA|TRBJ2-2
TGTGCCGCACAGGGATTCGGCACCGGGGAGCTGTTTTTT
CAAQGFGTGELFF
>TRBV9|NA|NA|TRBJ1-2
TGTGCCAGCAGCGTAGGAACCTATGGCTACACCTTC
CASSVGTYGYTF
>TRBV3-1/TRBV3-2|few|TRBD1|TRBJ1-5
TGTGCCAGCAGCCAAGGAGGGACAGGGTATCAGCCCCAGCATTTT
CASSQGGTGYQPQHF
>TRBV25-1|NA|NA|TRBJ2-5
TGTGCCAGCAGTGACCCGAGACAGATACAAGAGACCCAGTACTTC
CASSDPRQIQETQYF
>TRBV5-1|NA|TRBD2|TRBJ2-2
TGCGCCAGCAGCCAGATGACTAGCGGTAACACCGGGGAGCTGTTTTTT
CASSQMTSGNTGELFF
>TRBV5-1|NA|NA|TRBJ2-1
TGCGCCAGCAATAAGGAAGTTATGGATGAGCAGTTCTTC
CASNKEVMDEQFF
>TRBV19|NA|TRBD2|TRBJ2-3
TGTGCCAGTAGTACCCAGGGAGGGACGCAGTATTTT
CASSTQGGTQYF
>TRBV7-8|NA|TRBD2|TRBJ2-5
TGTGCCAGCAGCTCCCGGACTAGCGGGAGATGGCGGTCATTAGAGACCCAGTACTTC
CASSSRTSGRWRSLETQYF
>TRBV5-8|NA|TRBD1|TRBJ2-3
TGTGCCAGCAGCTTGGGGGGACAGGGGACCACAGATACGCAGTATTTT
CASSLGGQGTTDTQYF
>TRBV7-2|NA|NA|TRBJ2-3
TGTGCCAGCAGCCCTATCTACTCAACAGGGAGGGATACGCAGTATTTT
CASSPIYSTGRDTQYF
>TRBV11-3|NA|TRBD2|TRBJ2-3
TGTGCCAGCAGCGAGGGACTAGCGGGCCCCACAGATACGCAGTATTTT
CASSEGLAGPTDTQYF
>TRBV5-1|NA|NA|TRBJ2-7
TGCGCCAGCAGCTTGGATCGAACCCCCAGCGAGCAGTACTTC
CASSLDRTPSEQYF
>TRBV19|NA|NA|TRBJ2-1
TGTGCCAGTAGCCGAAGGGCAGGGTTCTCCTACAATGAGCAGTTCTTC
CASSRRAGFSYNEQFF
>TRBV5-1|NA|TRBD1|TRBJ1-6
TGCGCCAGCAGCTCAAACCCCGGGACAGGAAATTCACCCCTCCACTTT
CASSSNPGTGNSPLHF